This T cell receptor (beta chain) was recorded in a study of T cell responses to AZD1222 COVID-19 vaccine. Per germline, CDR1 SGHTA and CDR2 FQGNSA. This CDR3 comprises 15 residues. V lost 1 base, J lost 3 bases, and 10 bases lay in between. For this clone: As yet, its antigen is unknown.

Overall study findings and caveats: Unmutated variant regions are reportedly targeted by nearly half of spike-specific TCRs. Baseline seropositives among AZD1222 recipients totaled only 5 or 6.

The method was immunoSEQ multiplex PCR; TCRdb's version includes in-frame clones alone and lacks a portion of them. Of approximately 140,000 clones listed, 91% were seen once; the top ten hold 7.5%. The receptor was derived from an adult who received the MenACWY meningococcal vaccine as a control. The chain couples TRBV7-2 to TRBJ1-3, with D possibly being TRBD1 (6 bases). The sample was peripheral blood, taken 28 days after the second dose of the MenACWY control vaccine. As DNA, the CDR3 is TGTGCCAGCAGCTTAGGGGGGGCTGTTGGAAACACCATATATTTT. Protein sequence: CASSLGGAVGNTIYF.